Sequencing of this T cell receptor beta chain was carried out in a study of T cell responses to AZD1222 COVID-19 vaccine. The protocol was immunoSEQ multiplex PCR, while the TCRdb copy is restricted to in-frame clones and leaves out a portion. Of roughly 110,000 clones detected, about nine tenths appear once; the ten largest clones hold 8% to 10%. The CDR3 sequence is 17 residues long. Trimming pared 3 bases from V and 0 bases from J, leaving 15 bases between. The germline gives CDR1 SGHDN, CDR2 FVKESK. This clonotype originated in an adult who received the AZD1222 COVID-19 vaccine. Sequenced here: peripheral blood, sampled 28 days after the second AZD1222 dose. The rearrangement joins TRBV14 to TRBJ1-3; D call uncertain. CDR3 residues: CASSQDPPRFSGNTIYF. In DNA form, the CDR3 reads TGTGCCAGCAGCCAGGACCCCCCCCGGTTCTCTGGAAACACCATATATTTT. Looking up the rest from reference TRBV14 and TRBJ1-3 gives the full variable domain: EAGVTQFPSHSVIEKGQTVTLRCDPISGHDNLYWYRRVMGKEIKFLLHFVKESKQDESGMPNNRFLAERTGGTYSTLKVQPAELEDSGVYFCASSQDPPRFSGNTIYFGEGSWLTVV.